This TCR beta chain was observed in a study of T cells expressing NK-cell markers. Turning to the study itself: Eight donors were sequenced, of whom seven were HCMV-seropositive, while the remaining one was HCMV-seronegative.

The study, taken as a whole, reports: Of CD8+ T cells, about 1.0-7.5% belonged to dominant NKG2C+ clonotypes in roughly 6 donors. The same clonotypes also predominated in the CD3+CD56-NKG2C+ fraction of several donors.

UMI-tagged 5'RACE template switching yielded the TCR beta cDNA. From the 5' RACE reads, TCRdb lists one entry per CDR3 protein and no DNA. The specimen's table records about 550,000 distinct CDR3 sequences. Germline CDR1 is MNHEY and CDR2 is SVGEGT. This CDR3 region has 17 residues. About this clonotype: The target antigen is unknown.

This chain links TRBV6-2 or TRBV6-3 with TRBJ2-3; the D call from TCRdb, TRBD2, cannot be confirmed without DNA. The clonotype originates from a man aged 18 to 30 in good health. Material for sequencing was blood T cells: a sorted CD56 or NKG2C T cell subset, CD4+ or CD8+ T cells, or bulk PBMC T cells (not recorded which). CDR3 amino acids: CASSPWPGAGTSDTQYF.